This TCR beta chain is from a study of T cell changes during pregnancy in multiple sclerosis. Germline CDR1 reads SGDLS; CDR2 reads YYNGEE. V was shortened by 4 bases and J by 1 base, with 14 bases between the two germline ends. The CDR3 is 15 residues long. Profiling relied on immunoSEQ multiplex PCR, and the TCRdb table lists in-frame clones only, not all of them. The table lists roughly 71,000 clones, about 93% of them singletons, with 1.5% to 2% in the top ten. The sequence was collected from a female donor in good health, enrolled as a control in a pregnancy study. The chain employs TRBV9 and TRBJ1-1; TRBD1 is a possible D gene (6 bases). The sample consisted of peripheral blood, taken in the first trimester of pregnancy. The CDR3 spells CASSLEGGWNTEAFF. CDR3 DNA sequence: TGTGCCAGCAGCCTTGAGGGGGGGTGGAACACTGAAGCTTTCTTT.